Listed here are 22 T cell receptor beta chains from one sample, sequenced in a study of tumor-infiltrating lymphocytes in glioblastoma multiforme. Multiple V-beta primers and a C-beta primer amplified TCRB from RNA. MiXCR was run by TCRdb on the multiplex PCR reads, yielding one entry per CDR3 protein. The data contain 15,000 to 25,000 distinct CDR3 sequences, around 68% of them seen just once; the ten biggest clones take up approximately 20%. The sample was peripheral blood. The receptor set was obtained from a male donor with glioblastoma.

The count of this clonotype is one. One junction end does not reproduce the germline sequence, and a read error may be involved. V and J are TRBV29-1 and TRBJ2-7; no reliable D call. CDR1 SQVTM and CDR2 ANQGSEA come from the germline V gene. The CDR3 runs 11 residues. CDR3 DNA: TGCAGCGTTGTCAAGACCTACAAGCAGTACTTC. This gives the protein CSVVKTYKQYF.

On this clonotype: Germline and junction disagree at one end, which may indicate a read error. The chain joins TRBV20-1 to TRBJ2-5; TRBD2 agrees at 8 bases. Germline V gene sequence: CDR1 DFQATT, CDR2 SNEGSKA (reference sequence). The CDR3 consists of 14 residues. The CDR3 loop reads CSARLPGGLETQHF. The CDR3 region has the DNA TGCAGTGCTAGACTACCGGGAGGGCTGGAGACCCAGCACTTC.

The CDR3 nucleotides are TGTGCCAGCAGTTACGGTCGGGTGGTAAGGTACGAGCAGTACTTC. The encoded protein is CASSYGRVVRYEQYF. This chain links TRBV6-5 with TRBJ2-7; no definite D call. In germline, CDR1 is MNHEY, CDR2 SVGAGI. Between the trimmed V and J ends, which lost 2 bases and 4 bases, there was a span of 15 bases. The CDR3 runs to 15 residues.

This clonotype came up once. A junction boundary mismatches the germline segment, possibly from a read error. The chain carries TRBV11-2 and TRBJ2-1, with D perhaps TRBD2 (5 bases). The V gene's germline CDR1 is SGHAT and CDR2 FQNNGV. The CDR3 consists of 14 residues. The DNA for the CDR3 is TGTGTCAGCAGCTTAGTAGGTAGCGTGAGGAGGCAGTTCTTT. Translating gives CVSSLVGSVRRQFF.

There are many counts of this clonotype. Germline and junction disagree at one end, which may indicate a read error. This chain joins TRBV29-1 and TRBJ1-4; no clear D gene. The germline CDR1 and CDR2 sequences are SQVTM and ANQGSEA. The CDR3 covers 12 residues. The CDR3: CSVEGVGEKLFF. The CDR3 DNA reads TGCAGCGTAGAAGGAGTTGGTGAAAAACTGTTTTTT.

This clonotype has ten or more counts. CDR3 DNA sequence: TGTGCCAGCAGCTTAGCGGGAGGACCTAATGAGCAGTTCTTC. It specifies CASSLAGGPNEQFF. The V and J genes are TRBV13 and TRBJ2-1; 7 nucleotides agree with TRBD2. Germline V gene data show CDR1 as PRHDT and CDR2 as FYEKMQ (reference sequence). The CDR3 extends over 14 amino acids. The ends lost 1 base at V and 7 bases at J; junction bases unmatched: 4. Combining the CDR3 with reference TRBV13 and TRBJ2-1 gives the whole variable domain AAGVIQSPRHLIKEKRETATLKCYPIPRHDTVYWYQQGPGQDPQFLISFYEKMQSDKGSIPDRFSAQQFSDYHSELNMSSLELGDSALYFCASSLAGGPNEQFFGPGTRLTVL.

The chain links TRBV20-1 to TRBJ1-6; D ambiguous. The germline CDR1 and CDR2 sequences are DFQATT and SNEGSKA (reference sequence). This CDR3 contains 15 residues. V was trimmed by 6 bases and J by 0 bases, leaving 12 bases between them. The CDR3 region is CSAPDGSSYNSPLHF. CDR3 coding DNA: TGCAGTGCCCCCGACGGGAGCTCCTATAATTCACCCCTCCACTTT.

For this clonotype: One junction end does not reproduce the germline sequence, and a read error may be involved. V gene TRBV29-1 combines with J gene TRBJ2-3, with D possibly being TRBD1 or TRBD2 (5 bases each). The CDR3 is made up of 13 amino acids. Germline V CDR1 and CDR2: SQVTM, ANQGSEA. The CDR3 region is CGVEGRETDAQYF. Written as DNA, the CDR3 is TGCGGCGTTGAAGGCAGGGAGACAGATGCGCAGTATTTT.

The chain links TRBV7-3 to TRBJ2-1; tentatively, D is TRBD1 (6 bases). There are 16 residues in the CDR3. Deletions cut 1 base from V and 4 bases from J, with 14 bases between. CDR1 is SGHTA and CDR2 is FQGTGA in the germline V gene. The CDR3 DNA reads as TGTGCCAGCAGCTTAAGCGGCCAGGGGTCATACAATGAGCAGTTCTTC. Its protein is CASSLSGQGSYNEQFF.

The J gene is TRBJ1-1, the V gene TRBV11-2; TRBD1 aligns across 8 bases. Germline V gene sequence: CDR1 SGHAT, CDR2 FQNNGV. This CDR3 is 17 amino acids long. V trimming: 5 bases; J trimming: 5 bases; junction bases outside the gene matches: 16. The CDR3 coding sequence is TGTGCCAGCAGCGCACGGCCGGGACAGGCCGGGATAACTGAAGCTTTCTTT. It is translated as CASSARPGQAGITEAFF.

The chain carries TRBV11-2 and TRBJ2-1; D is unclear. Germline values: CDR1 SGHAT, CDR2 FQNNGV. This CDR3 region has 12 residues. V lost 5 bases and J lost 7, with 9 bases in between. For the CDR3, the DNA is TGTGCCAGCAGCATGCCGTGGAATGAGCAGTTCTTC. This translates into CASSMPWNEQFF.

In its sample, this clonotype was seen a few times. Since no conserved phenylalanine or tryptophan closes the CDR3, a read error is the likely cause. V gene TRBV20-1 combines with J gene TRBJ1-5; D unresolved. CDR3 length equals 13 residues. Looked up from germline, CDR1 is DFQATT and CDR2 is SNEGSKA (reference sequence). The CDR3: CSAAWDSNQPQHL. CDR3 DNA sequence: TGCAGTGCTGCCTGGGATAGCAATCAGCCACAGCATCTT.

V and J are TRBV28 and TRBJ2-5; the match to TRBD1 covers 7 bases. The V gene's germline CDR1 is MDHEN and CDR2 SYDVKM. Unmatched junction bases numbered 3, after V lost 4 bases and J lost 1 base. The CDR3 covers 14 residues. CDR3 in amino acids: CASSSWTGQETQYF. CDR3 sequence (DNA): TGTGCCAGCAGTTCCTGGACAGGCCAAGAGACCCAGTACTTC. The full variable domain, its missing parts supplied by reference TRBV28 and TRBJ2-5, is DVKVTQSSRYLVKRTGEKVFLECVQDMDHENMFWYRQDPGLGLRLIYFSYDVKMKEKGDIPEGYSVSREKKERFSLILESASTNQTSMYLCASSSWTGQETQYFGPGTRLLVL.

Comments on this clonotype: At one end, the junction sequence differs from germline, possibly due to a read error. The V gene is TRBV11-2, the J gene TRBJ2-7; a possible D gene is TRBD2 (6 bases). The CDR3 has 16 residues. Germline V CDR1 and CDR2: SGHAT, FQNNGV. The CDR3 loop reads CVSILVSGGAYYEQYF. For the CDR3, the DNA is TGTGTCAGCATCTTAGTGAGTGGCGGGGCGTACTACGAGCAATACTTC.

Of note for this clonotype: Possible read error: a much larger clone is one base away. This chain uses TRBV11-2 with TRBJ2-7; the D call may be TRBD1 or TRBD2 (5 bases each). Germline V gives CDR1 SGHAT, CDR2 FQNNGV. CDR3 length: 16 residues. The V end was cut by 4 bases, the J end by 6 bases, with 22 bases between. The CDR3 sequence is CASSSMGTGTSGEQYF. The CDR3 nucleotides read TGTGCCAGCAGCTCAATGGGGACCGGGACCAGTGGCGAGCAGTACTTC.

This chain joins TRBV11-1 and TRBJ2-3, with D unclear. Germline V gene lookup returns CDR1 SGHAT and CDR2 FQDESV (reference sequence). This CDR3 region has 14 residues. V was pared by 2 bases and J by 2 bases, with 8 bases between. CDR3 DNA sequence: TGTGCCAGCAGCTTATGGGCCTACACAGATACGCAGTATTTT. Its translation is CASSLWAYTDTQYF.

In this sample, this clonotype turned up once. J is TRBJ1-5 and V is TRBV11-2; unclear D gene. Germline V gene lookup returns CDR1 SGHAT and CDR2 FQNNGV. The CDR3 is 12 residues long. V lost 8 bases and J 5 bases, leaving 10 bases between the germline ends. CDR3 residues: CASPNMDQPQHF. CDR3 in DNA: TGTGCCAGCCCAAACATGGATCAGCCCCAGCATTTT.

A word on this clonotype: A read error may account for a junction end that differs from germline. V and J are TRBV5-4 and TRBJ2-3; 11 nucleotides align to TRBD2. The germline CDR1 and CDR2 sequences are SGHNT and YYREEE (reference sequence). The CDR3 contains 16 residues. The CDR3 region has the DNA TGTGCCAGCAGCCTGGAACTAGCGGGAGTCGGAGATACACAGTATTTT. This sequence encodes CASSLELAGVGDTQYF.

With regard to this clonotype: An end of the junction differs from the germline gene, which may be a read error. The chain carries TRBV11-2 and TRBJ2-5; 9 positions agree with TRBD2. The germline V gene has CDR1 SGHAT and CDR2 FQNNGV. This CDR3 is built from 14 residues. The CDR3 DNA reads TGTGCCAGTAGCTTCGCTAGCGGGATGGATACCCAATACTTC. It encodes CASSFASGMDTQYF. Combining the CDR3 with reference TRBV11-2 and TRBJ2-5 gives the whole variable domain EAGVAQSPRYKIIEKRQSVAFWCNPISGHATLYWYQQILGQGPKLLIQFQNNGVVDDSQLPKDRFSAERLKGVDSTLKIQPAKLEDSAVYLCASSFASGMDTQYFGPGTRLLVL.

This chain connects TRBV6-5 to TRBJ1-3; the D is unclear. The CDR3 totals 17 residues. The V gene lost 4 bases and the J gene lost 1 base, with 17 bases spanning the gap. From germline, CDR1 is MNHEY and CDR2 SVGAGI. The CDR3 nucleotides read TGTGCCAGCAGTTTAATGTCCGGGTATTTATCTGGAAACACCATATATTTT. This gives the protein CASSLMSGYLSGNTIYF.

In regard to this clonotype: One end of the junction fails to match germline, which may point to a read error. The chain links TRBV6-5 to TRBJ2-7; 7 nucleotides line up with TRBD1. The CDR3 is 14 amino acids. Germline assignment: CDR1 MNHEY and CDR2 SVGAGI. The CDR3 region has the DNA TGTGCCAGTAGTTCCAGACAGGGCCCCTACGAGCAGTACTTC. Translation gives CASSSRQGPYEQYF.

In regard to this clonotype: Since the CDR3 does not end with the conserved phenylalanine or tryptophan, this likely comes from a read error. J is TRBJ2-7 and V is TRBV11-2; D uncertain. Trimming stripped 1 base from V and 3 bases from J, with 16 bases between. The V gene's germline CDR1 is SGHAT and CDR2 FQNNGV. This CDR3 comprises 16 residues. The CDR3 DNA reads TGTGCCAGCAGCTTAGTGAGTGGCTGGTCGTACTACGAGCAGTACCTC. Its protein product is CASSLVSGWSYYEQYL.